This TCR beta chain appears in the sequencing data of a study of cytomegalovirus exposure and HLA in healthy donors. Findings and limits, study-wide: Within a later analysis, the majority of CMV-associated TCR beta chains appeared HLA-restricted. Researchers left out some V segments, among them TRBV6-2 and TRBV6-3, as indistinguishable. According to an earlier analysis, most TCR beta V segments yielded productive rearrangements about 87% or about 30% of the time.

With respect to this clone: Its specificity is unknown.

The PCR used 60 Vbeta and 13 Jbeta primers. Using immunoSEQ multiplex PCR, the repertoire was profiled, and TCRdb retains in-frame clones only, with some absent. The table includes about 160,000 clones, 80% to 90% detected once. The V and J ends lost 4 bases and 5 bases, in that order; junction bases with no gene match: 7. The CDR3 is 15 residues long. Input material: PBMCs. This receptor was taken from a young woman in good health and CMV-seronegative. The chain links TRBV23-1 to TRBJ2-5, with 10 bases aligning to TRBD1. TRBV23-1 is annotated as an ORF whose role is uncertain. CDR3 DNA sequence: TGCGCCAGCAGTCCTATCGACAGGGGGCGGGAGACCCAGTACTTC. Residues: CASSPIDRGRETQYF.